A single sample gave rise to the 25 T cell receptor beta chains below, sequenced in a study of T-cell reconstitution after alpha-beta-depleted transplantation in children. The TCRbeta library was prepared with unique molecular identifiers. Each CDR3 protein gets one entry after TCRdb re-called the PCR reads with MiXCR. The data hold about 210,000 distinct CDR3 sequences, with around a sixth observed a single time. The sequenced sample was PBMCs, mostly from graft donor cells, obtained 360 days after TCRalphabeta/CD19-depleted stem cell transplant. Receptors originate from a male patient between 2 and 10 years old who had a stem cell transplant for acute lymphoblastic leukemia, so the T cells may come from the graft donor.

This clonotype has more than one count but fewer than ten. The rearrangement uses TRBV4-3 and TRBJ2-7, with D hard to call. CDR1 LGHNA and CDR2 YSLEER come from the germline V gene. The CDR3 spans 14 residues. Deletions cut 4 bases from V and 6 bases from J, with 16 bases between. CDR3: CASSPGPSSFEQYF. The CDR3 nucleotides read TGCGCCAGCAGCCCAGGACCCTCAAGCTTCGAGCAGTACTTC.

This sequence joins TRBV18 and TRBJ2-7, with a weak D call TRBD1 (6 bases). The germline V gene has CDR1 KGHSH and CDR2 LQKENI. Trimming pared 4 bases from V and 7 bases from J, leaving 14 bases between. The CDR3 covers 13 residues. Here the CDR3 reads CASSLNRVWEQYF. In nucleotides, the CDR3 is TGTGCCAGCTCACTGAACAGGGTGTGGGAGCAGTACTTC. Drawing the rest from reference TRBV18 and TRBJ2-7, the complete variable domain is NAGVMQNPRHLVRRRGQEARLRCSPMKGHSHVYWYRQLPEEGLKFMVYLQKENIIDESGMPKERFSAEFPKEGPSILRIQQVVRGDSAAYFCASSLNRVWEQYFGPGTRLTVT.

V is TRBV10-3 and J is TRBJ2-3; 16 bases match TRBD2. Germline V CDR1 and CDR2: ENHRY, SYGVKD. This CDR3 comprises 15 residues. Trimming took 10 bases from V and 4 from J; bases not matched to a gene: 5. This CDR3 reads CATGTSGGVSDTQYF. The CDR3 DNA follows: TGTGCCACCGGGACTAGCGGGGGGGTTTCAGATACGCAGTATTTT.

This clonotype was observed a few times. The chain combines TRBV6-1 with TRBJ2-3; 7 positions agree with TRBD1. Germline CDR1 is MNHNS and CDR2 is SASEGT. The trim removed 6 bases at V and 1 base at J, leaving 4 bases unmatched. The CDR3 loop spans 14 amino acids. The DNA for the CDR3 is TGTGCCAGCAGGAGGGGGCTTGGCACAGATACGCAGTATTTT. Protein sequence: CASRRGLGTDTQYF.

This chain connects TRBV20-1 to TRBJ2-3, with 7 nucleotides matching TRBD2. V was clipped by 1 base and J by 1 base; unmatched bases: 5. The CDR3 is made up of 15 amino acids. CDR1 is DFQATT and CDR2 is SNEGSKA in the germline V gene (reference sequence). The CDR3: CSARGALAGTDTQYF. Here the CDR3 DNA reads TGCAGTGCTAGAGGGGCGCTAGCGGGCACAGATACGCAGTATTTT.

This clonotype was recorded a few times. The limits of the CDR3 on the DNA are not certain, so only TCRdb's listed CDR3 is given. This sequence joins TRBV7-5 and TRBJ2-7; the D segment call TRBD1 is taken from the table without a DNA check. TRBV7-5 is a documented pseudogene. The CDR3 numbers 13 amino acids, ends counted. The CDR3 sequence: CISVSGVGGRKYF.

The chain recombines TRBV29-1 with TRBJ2-7; 8 nucleotides match TRBD1. From germline, CDR1 is SQVTM and CDR2 ANQGSEA. CDR3 length equals 12 residues. The V segment lost 6 bases and the J segment 2 bases; nucleotides outside the gene matches: 3. The CDR3: CSVKDRAYEQYF. The CDR3 nucleotides read TGCAGCGTGAAGGACAGGGCCTACGAGCAGTACTTC.

In this sample, this clonotype turned up many times. CDR3 DNA sequence: TGTGCCAGCAGCCCTCGACCCGGGACTCAAGTCTACAATGAGCAGTTCTTC. Amino acid sequence: CASSPRPGTQVYNEQFF. The V gene is TRBV14, the J gene TRBJ2-1; D possibly corresponds to TRBD2 (6 bases). The CDR3 totals 17 residues. Trimming stripped 4 bases from V and 3 bases from J, with 19 bases between. Per the germline V gene, CDR1 is SGHDN and CDR2 is FVKESK.

This clonotype turned up a few times. V gene TRBV4-2 combines with J gene TRBJ2-3, with D perhaps TRBD2 (6 bases). The germline gives CDR1 LGHNA, CDR2 YNFKEQ. Trimming removed 0 bases from V and 0 bases from J, with 16 bases in between. The CDR3 totals 18 residues. The CDR3 spells CASSQEGVPSDSTDTQYF. The CDR3 bases are TGTGCCAGCAGCCAAGAGGGTGTCCCTAGCGACAGCACAGATACGCAGTATTTT.

This clonotype came up a few times. The chain employs TRBV20-1 and TRBJ2-7, with a tentative D call TRBD1 (5 bases). Germline V CDR1 and CDR2: DFQATT, SNEGSKA (reference sequence). Trimming stripped 0 bases from V and 2 bases from J, with 14 bases between. This CDR3 comprises 15 residues. CDR3 loop: CSARESRQRTYEQYF. In DNA, the CDR3 is TGCAGTGCTAGAGAATCTCGACAGCGTACCTACGAGCAGTACTTC.

In this sample, this clonotype turned up many times. The gene calls are TRBV6-2 or TRBV6-3 and TRBJ2-1; TRBD2 might be the D (6 bases). V lost 5 bases and J 0 bases, leaving 20 bases between the germline ends. In germline, CDR1 is MNHEY, CDR2 SVGEGT. The CDR3 contains 18 residues. CDR3 in amino acids: CASSDPLRAGGSYNEQFF. The CDR3 DNA sequence: TGTGCCAGCAGTGACCCCTTGAGAGCGGGTGGCTCCTACAATGAGCAGTTCTTC.

This clonotype has a handful of counts. V and J are TRBV20-1 and TRBJ2-1, with TRBD2 matching over 10 bases. The CDR3 runs to 21 residues. V shed 3 bases, J shed 3 bases, and the junction held 23 bases outside the gene matches. Germline CDR1 DFQATT, CDR2 SNEGSKA (reference sequence). As DNA, the CDR3 is TGCAGTGCTAGTTCAAAGGGGAGCGCACTAGCGGGGTACTGGTTCTACAATGAGCAGTTCTTC. Translating gives CSASSKGSALAGYWFYNEQFF.

This clonotype was counted only a few times. The germline gene is not matched at one end of the junction; a read error may be the cause. The chain has TRBV11-2 and TRBJ2-2; unclear D gene. The CDR3 runs 15 residues. Germline loops: CDR1 SGHAT, CDR2 FQNNGV. The CDR3 DNA is TGTGCCAGCAGCTTAGGCCCCGAGAACGCCGGGGAGCTGTTTTTT. Amino acid sequence: CASSLGPENAGELFF. Combining the CDR3 with reference TRBV11-2 and TRBJ2-2 gives the whole variable domain EAGVAQSPRYKIIEKRQSVAFWCNPISGHATLYWYQQILGQGPKLLIQFQNNGVVDDSQLPKDRFSAERLKGVDSTLKIQPAKLEDSAVYLCASSLGPENAGELFFGEGSRLTVL.

This clonotype was observed a few times. The V call is TRBV19, the J call TRBJ1-1; D not certain. Germline V gene lookup returns CDR1 LNHDA and CDR2 SQIVND (reference sequence). V was cut by 9 bases and J by 7 bases, with 24 bases left in between. CDR3 length: 15 amino acids. The CDR3 region is CASAARGDATVEAFF. CDR3 nucleotides: TGTGCCAGCGCGGCCCGGGGTGATGCAACAGTTGAAGCTTTCTTT. Complete variable domain (other parts from reference TRBV19 and TRBJ1-1): DGGITQSPKYLFRKEGQNVTLSCEQNLNHDAMYWYRQDPGQGLRLIYYSQIVNDFQKGDIAEGYSVSREKKESFPLTVTSAQKNPTAFYLCASAARGDATVEAFFGQGTRLTVV.

V is TRBV12-3 or TRBV12-4 and J is TRBJ1-5; a possible D gene is TRBD1 (5 bases). The CDR3 is made up of 15 amino acids. V was cut by 8 bases and J by 3 bases, with 17 bases left in between. The DNA of the CDR3 is TGTGCCAGCGGAAGCTCGACAGTTTACAATCAGCCCCAGCATTTT. Translating it yields CASGSSTVYNQPQHF.

This clonotype was picked up a small number of times. The chain combines TRBV6-5 with TRBJ1-1; unclear D gene. V was clipped by 0 bases and J by 0 bases, with 5 bases between them. The CDR3 covers 14 residues. Per germline, CDR1 MNHEY and CDR2 SVGAGI. CDR3 nucleotide sequence: TGTGCCAGCAGTTACTCCCGCGTGAACACTGAAGCTTTCTTT. This codes for CASSYSRVNTEAFF.

The chain uses TRBV27 and TRBJ2-7, with D possibly being TRBD1 (5 bases). Germline V gene lookup returns CDR1 MNHEY and CDR2 SMNVEV (reference sequence). With 5 bases removed from V and 3 bases from J, the gap between germline ends came to 14 bases. This CDR3 is 14 amino acids long. This CDR3 is CASSPVWGGYEQYF. CDR3 nucleotides: TGTGCCAGCAGTCCCGTCTGGGGCGGCTACGAGCAGTACTTC.

The chain carries TRBV10-3 and TRBJ2-7; 9 bases match TRBD2. The germline gives CDR1 ENHRY, CDR2 SYGVKD. The length of the CDR3 is 14 residues. Trimming cost V 5 bases and J 2 bases; bases outside gene matches: 4. The CDR3 spells CAISLERGAYEQYF. The DNA for the CDR3 is TGTGCCATCAGTCTGGAGCGGGGGGCCTACGAGCAGTACTTC.

The V and J genes are TRBV2 and TRBJ2-5; D is unresolved. Germline CDR1 is SNHLY and CDR2 is FYNNEI. The CDR3 has 12 amino acids. Trimming took off 4 bases at V and 2 bases at J, with 5 bases between the two ends. CDR3 in DNA: TGTGCCAGCAGTGTGGGTCAAGAGACCCAGTACTTC. Its translation: CASSVGQETQYF.

This chain connects TRBV29-1 to TRBJ1-5; D unresolved. CDR1 is SQVTM, CDR2 ANQGSEA, per germline. The CDR3 extends over 13 amino acids. The CDR3 bases are TGCAGAGTGAGTCCGGAGGGCAATCAGCCCCAGCATTTT. Translated: CRVSPEGNQPQHF.

The chain carries TRBV2 and TRBJ2-5, with D hard to call. Germline V gene sequence: CDR1 SNHLY, CDR2 FYNNEI. Trimming shortened V by 6 bases and J by 5 bases, and 10 bases separated the two germline ends. The CDR3 covers 12 residues. The CDR3 nucleotides read TGTGCCAGCAGCGGCTTCCTTGAGACCCAGTACTTC. It is translated as CASSGFLETQYF.

This clonotype was picked up a small number of times. The rearrangement uses TRBV6-1 and TRBJ1-5; D is possibly TRBD1 (6 bases). V was cut by 5 bases and J by 4 bases, with 12 bases left in between. This CDR3 is built from 14 residues. Per germline, CDR1 MNHNS and CDR2 SASEGT. Here the CDR3 DNA reads TGTGCCAGCAGTACACAGGGTTGGAATCAGCCCCAGCATTTT. Translation: CASSTQGWNQPQHF.

The chain uses TRBV28 and TRBJ1-5; D remains unclear. Germline V CDR1 and CDR2: MDHEN, SYDVKM. CDR3 length: 15 residues. Deletions cut 8 bases from V and 0 bases from J, with 14 bases between. The CDR3 loop is CASDTTPLSNQPQHF. DNA for the CDR3: TGTGCCAGCGATACGACACCTCTTAGCAATCAGCCCCAGCATTTT.

The chain recombines TRBV15 with TRBJ2-1; 11 positions agree with TRBD2. The CDR3 runs 16 residues. From germline, CDR1 is LNHNV and CDR2 YYDKDF (reference sequence). The V segment lost 5 bases and the J segment 3 bases; nucleotides outside the gene matches: 6. The CDR3 region has the DNA TGTGCCACCAGCTTTAGCGGGGGGGCCTTCTACAATGAGCAGTTCTTC. Translated: CATSFSGGAFYNEQFF.

The J gene is TRBJ2-6, the V gene TRBV5-5; D unclear. CDR3 size: 15 residues. Trimming removed 4 bases at V and 2 bases at J, with 10 bases between. Per germline, CDR1 SGHKS and CDR2 YYEKEE (reference sequence). This chain's CDR3 is CASSSYGAGANVLTF. Here the CDR3 DNA reads TGTGCCAGCAGCAGCTATGGGGCTGGGGCCAACGTCCTGACTTTC. The full variable domain, its missing parts supplied by reference TRBV5-5 and TRBJ2-6, is DAGVTQSPTHLIKTRGQQVTLRCSPISGHKSVSWYQQVLGQGPQFIFQYYEKEERGRGNFPDRFSARQFPNYSSELNVNALLLGDSALYLCASSSYGAGANVLTFGAGSRLTVL.